Below, 9 T cell receptor beta chains from the same sample are listed, as sequenced in a study of tumor-infiltrating lymphocytes in glioblastoma multiforme. TCRB libraries came from RNA via three nested multiplex PCR rounds. TCRdb redid the calling of the multiplex PCR reads with MiXCR, one entry per CDR3 protein. The repertoire consists of more than 13,000 distinct CDR3 sequences, with more than 65% occurring once and the leading ten covering roughly 50%. The sample consisted of brain tumor tissue. The receptor set was obtained from a male donor with glioblastoma.

In regard to this clonotype: Sequence at one end of the junction differs from germline and may be a read error. This chain links TRBV20-1 with TRBJ2-4; 8 nucleotides agree with TRBD1. Germline V gene sequence: CDR1 DFQATT, CDR2 SNEGSKA (reference sequence). CDR3 length: 19 residues. CDR3 sequence (DNA): TGCAGTGCTAGAGACCCGAACAGGGGGTTTCGGAAAGCCGAAAACATTCAGTACTTC. Protein sequence: CSARDPNRGFRKAENIQYF.

Only a few counts were recorded for this clonotype. With a much larger clone just one base away, this may be a read error. The genes are TRBV20-1 and TRBJ2-2, with TRBD2 matching over 16 bases. Germline V gene data show CDR1 as DFQATT and CDR2 as SNEGSKA (reference sequence). The CDR3 is made up of 17 amino acids. The CDR3: CSASGTSGRASPGGLFF. In nucleotides, the CDR3 is TGCAGTGCTAGTGGGACTAGCGGGAGGGCCTCCCCCGGGGGGCTGTTTTTT.

This clonotype was counted between two and nine times. V is TRBV6-2 or TRBV6-3 and J is TRBJ1-4; 8 nucleotides line up with TRBD1. The CDR3 sequence is 14 residues long. Germline loops: CDR1 MNHEY, CDR2 SVGEGT. The V gene end was trimmed by 4 bases and the J gene end by 7 bases; junction bases not matched to a gene: 5. The DNA of the CDR3 is TGTGCCAGCAGTTCCGGGACAGGAAGTGAAAAACTGTTTTTT. This gives the protein CASSSGTGSEKLFF.

The V call is TRBV20-1, the J call TRBJ1-5; no firm D call. The CDR3 sequence is 14 residues long. Trimming removed 5 bases from V and 0 bases from J, with 11 bases in between. Germline V lookup: CDR1 DFQATT, CDR2 SNEGSKA (reference sequence). The CDR3 loop reads CSAVPWNSNQPQHF. Here the CDR3 DNA reads TGCAGTGCTGTTCCGTGGAATAGCAATCAGCCCCAGCATTTT.

Regarding this clonotype: The junction departs from the called germline gene at one end, perhaps through a read error. V and J are TRBV11-2 and TRBJ2-1, with 9 bases matching TRBD1. The CDR3 is 16 amino acids. Germline V lookup: CDR1 SGHAT, CDR2 FQNNGV. CDR3 sequence (DNA): TGTGACAGCAGCCCGACCGACAGGGGGGCGTGCAATGAGCAGTTCTTC. As protein: CDSSPTDRGACNEQFF.

The sample holds many counts of this clonotype. The rearrangement joins TRBV28 to TRBJ2-7; a weak D match, TRBD1 (6 bases). The V end was cut by 6 bases, the J end by 2 bases, with 11 bases between. CDR3 length: 13 amino acids. The V gene's germline CDR1 is MDHEN and CDR2 SYDVKM. CDR3 in DNA: TGTGCCAGCAGCACGGACAGCCCCTACGAGCAGTACTTC. Its protein is CASSTDSPYEQYF.

J is TRBJ2-7 and V is TRBV10-3; tentatively, D is TRBD2 (5 bases). The V end was cut by 4 bases, the J end by 6 bases, with 10 bases between. The CDR3 contains 12 residues. The germline gives CDR1 ENHRY, CDR2 SYGVKD. Here the CDR3 reads CAISGGLGEQYF. The CDR3 region has the DNA TGTGCCATCAGTGGCGGGTTGGGCGAGCAGTACTTC.

As for this clonotype: This may arise from a read error, as a much more abundant clone is one base away. CDR3 sequence (DNA): TGCAGTGTTTTTGACCGGGACAGGGGTCTCTATGAGCATTTCTTC. This gives the protein CSVFDRDRGLYEHFF. This chain connects TRBV20-1 to TRBJ2-1; TRBD1 matches at 10 bases. The CDR3 spans 15 residues. Per germline, CDR1 DFQATT and CDR2 SNEGSKA (reference sequence).

Worth noting for this clonotype: An end of the junction does not agree with germline; a read error may underlie this. The chain couples TRBV29-1 to TRBJ2-1; no clear D. The CDR3 runs 16 residues. CDR1 SQVTM and CDR2 ANQGSEA come from the germline V gene. The CDR3 bases are TGCAGCGTTGAAGATCGGAACTGGAACTCCTACAATGAGCAGCTCTTC. Encoded protein: CSVEDRNWNSYNEQLF.